One sample yielded the 17 T cell receptor beta chains listed below, sequenced in a study of persistence of HIV-infected CD4 T cells. Stimulation used 7.5 to 10 ug/mL lysate from CMV-infected fibroblasts. Sorting of responding CD4+ T cells relied on upregulated CD40 ligand together with CD69. Their antigens remain unidentified. The immunoSEQ assay was version 4, run in survey mode. This table comes from immunoSEQ multiplex PCR, and its TCRdb copy is limited to in-frame clones, with some not included. The profile shows roughly 20,000 clones, about 61% of them singletons. Source: CD4+ T cells sorted from PBMCs after approximately 19-hour stimulation, taken from a patient who received antiretroviral therapy. The source is an adult woman with HIV who was CMV-seropositive.

J is TRBJ1-1 and V is TRBV19, with 7 bases aligning to TRBD1. There are 13 residues in the CDR3. J lost 5 bases, V lost 9 bases, and 9 bases had no gene match. Germline lookup yields CDR1 LNHDA and CDR2 SQIVND (reference sequence). The CDR3 bases are TGTGCCAGCGCGACGGGACAGCAGACTGAAGCTTTCTTT. This translates into CASATGQQTEAFF.

This clone was observed a few times. The chain couples TRBV5-6 to TRBJ1-6, with D possibly being TRBD1 (6 bases). The CDR3 sequence is 14 residues long. V was cut by 1 base and J by 10 bases, with 12 bases left in between. CDR1 is SGHDT, CDR2 YYEEEE, per germline. The CDR3 sequence: CASSLSGGKSPLHF. The CDR3 DNA reads TGTGCCAGCAGCTTGTCGGGGGGCAAATCACCCCTCCACTTT.

The rearrangement uses TRBV27 and TRBJ1-5, with a tentative D call TRBD1 (6 bases). V dropped 8 bases and J dropped 5 bases, with 16 bases sitting between them. Germline CDR1 and CDR2: MNHEY and SMNVEV (reference sequence). The CDR3 has 14 amino acids. The CDR3 DNA reads as TGTGCCAGCGCGGAAGCAGGGGACGATCAGCCCCAGCATTTT. Translation: CASAEAGDDQPQHF.

The rearrangement uses TRBV25-1 and TRBJ1-6, with D unresolved. V lost 6 bases to trimming and J lost 9 bases, with 15 bases between them. The CDR3 sequence is 14 residues long. Looked up from germline, CDR1 is MGHDK and CDR2 is SYGVNS. This chain's CDR3 is CASRRSDVGSPLHF. DNA of the CDR3: TGTGCCAGCAGACGGAGCGACGTTGGTTCACCCCTCCACTTT.

The V call is TRBV3-1 (or the pseudogene TRBV3-2), the J call TRBJ2-3; 9 bases fit TRBD1. The CDR3 has 17 amino acids. V lost 0 bases to trimming and J lost 4 bases; unmatched junction nucleotides: 8. The germline V gene has CDR1 LGHDT and CDR2 YNNKEL (reference sequence). The CDR3 loop is CASSQEGTGSGADTQYF. CDR3 sequence (DNA): TGTGCCAGCAGCCAAGAAGGGACAGGGAGCGGCGCAGATACGCAGTATTTT.

This clone was found a few times. This sample also contains other DNA sequences that code for the same CDR3. The chain employs TRBV30 and TRBJ1-1; no definite D call. The length of the CDR3 is 12 residues. The germline V gene encodes CDR1 GTSNPN and CDR2 SVGIG (reference sequence). Trimming took 0 bases from V and 7 from J, leaving 9 bases between them. The CDR3 DNA reads TGTGCCTGGAGTGTAGAACGGAATGAAGCTTTCTTT. Amino acid sequence: CAWSVERNEAFF. Full variable domain (missing parts from reference TRBV30 and TRBJ1-1): SQTIHQWPATLVQPVGSPLSLECTVEGTSNPNLYWYRQAAGRGLQLLFYSVGIGQISSEVPQNLSASRPQDRQFILSSKKLLLSDSGFYLCAWSVERNEAFFGQGTRLTVV.

This clone has more than one count but fewer than ten. The V and J genes are TRBV30 and TRBJ1-2, with D unresolved. Germline V gives CDR1 GTSNPN, CDR2 SVGIG (reference sequence). The CDR3 is 10 amino acids. V was trimmed by 6 bases and J by 8 bases, leaving 10 bases between them. This CDR3 reads CACKQAGYTF. The CDR3 bases are TGTGCCTGCAAGCAAGCCGGCTACACCTTC.

The chain recombines TRBV3-1 (or the pseudogene TRBV3-2) with TRBJ1-2, with TRBD1 matching over 11 bases. The germline CDR1 and CDR2 sequences are LGHDT and YNNKEL (reference sequence). The junction had 9 bases not matched to a gene; V was cut back by 2 bases and J by 4 bases. The CDR3 is 17 residues long. Here the CDR3 reads CASSQHHPGQGGYGYTF. In DNA form, the CDR3 reads TGTGCCAGCAGCCAACATCATCCGGGACAGGGGGGCTATGGCTACACCTTC.

This clone is medium-sized. This chain connects TRBV5-5 to TRBJ2-1; D ambiguous. The CDR3 runs to 12 residues. V lost 4 bases and J lost 6, with 8 bases in between. CDR1 SGHKS and CDR2 YYEKEE come from the germline V gene (reference sequence). CDR3 coding DNA: TGTGCCAGCAGCCAGGTCGGCAATGAGCAGTTCTTC. This sequence encodes CASSQVGNEQFF. The whole variable domain, filled in from reference TRBV5-5 and TRBJ2-1, reads DAGVTQSPTHLIKTRGQQVTLRCSPISGHKSVSWYQQVLGQGPQFIFQYYEKEERGRGNFPDRFSARQFPNYSSELNVNALLLGDSALYLCASSQVGNEQFFGPGTRLTVL.

The rearrangement uses TRBV6-5 and TRBJ1-2; possibly TRBD1 for D (5 bases). CDR3 length: 14 amino acids. Germline loops: CDR1 MNHEY, CDR2 SVGAGI. V was pared by 5 bases and J by 8 bases, with 18 bases between. The CDR3 bases are TGTGCCAGCAGTCAACCCCCGGGGACGAACGGCTACACCTTC. It specifies CASSQPPGTNGYTF.

This chain links TRBV27 with TRBJ2-2; D possibly corresponds to TRBD1 (5 bases). Between the trimmed V and J ends, which lost 2 bases and 6 bases, there was a span of 13 bases. The CDR3 contains 15 residues. The germline gives CDR1 MNHEY, CDR2 SMNVEV (reference sequence). This CDR3 is CASSLRRVSAGELFF. The CDR3 DNA follows: TGTGCCAGCAGTTTACGCAGGGTCTCTGCCGGGGAGCTGTTTTTT.

The chain uses TRBV19 and TRBJ2-6; TRBD1 matches 10 bases. Germline assignment: CDR1 LNHDA and CDR2 SQIVND (reference sequence). V was clipped by 5 bases and J by 3 bases; unmatched bases: 4. This CDR3 has 16 amino acids. The CDR3 spells CASSATGGFGANVLTF. For the CDR3, the DNA is TGTGCCAGTAGTGCGACAGGGGGCTTTGGGGCCAACGTCCTGACTTTC.

The chain carries TRBV3-1 (or the pseudogene TRBV3-2) and TRBJ2-1; 12 bases line up with TRBD2. The V segment lost 0 bases and the J segment 7 bases; nucleotides outside the gene matches: 7. The CDR3 consists of 17 residues. CDR1 LGHDT and CDR2 YNNKEL come from the germline V gene (reference sequence). CDR3 sequence: CASSQELLAGGPNEQFF. CDR3 coding DNA: TGTGCCAGCAGCCAAGAACTCCTAGCGGGGGGGCCAAATGAGCAGTTCTTC.

This clone was counted between two and nine times. The rearrangement links TRBV5-4 to TRBJ1-2, with unresolved D. The CDR3 runs to 14 residues. Trimming removed 4 bases from V and 0 bases from J, with 10 bases in between. CDR1 SGHNT and CDR2 YYREEE come from the germline V gene (reference sequence). CDR3 in amino acids: CASSPRQANYGYTF. DNA of the CDR3: TGTGCCAGCAGCCCGCGCCAAGCTAACTATGGCTACACCTTC. Combining the CDR3 with reference TRBV5-4 and TRBJ1-2 gives the whole variable domain ETGVTQSPTHLIKTRGQQVTLRCSSQSGHNTVSWYQQALGQGPQFIFQYYREEENGRGNFPPRFSGLQFPNYSSELNVNALELDDSALYLCASSPRQANYGYTFGSGTRLTVV.

This sequence joins TRBV5-3 and TRBJ1-5, with D unresolved. TRBV5-3 has ORF status, its function being uncertain. The CDR3 is 10 amino acids. Trimming shortened V by 8 bases and J by 3 bases, and 3 bases separated the two germline ends. The CDR3 reads CASLNQPQHF. In DNA, the CDR3 is TGTGCCAGCCTCAATCAGCCCCAGCATTTT.

The J gene is TRBJ1-5, the V gene TRBV7-8; D call uncertain. Per germline, CDR1 SGHVS and CDR2 FQNEAQ. There are 13 residues in the CDR3. V dropped 3 bases and J dropped 5 bases, with 8 bases sitting between them. CDR3 DNA sequence: TGTGCCAGCAGCTTCAGAAGTGATCAGCCCCAGCATTTT. Encoded protein: CASSFRSDQPQHF.

This sequence joins TRBV5-1 and TRBJ2-3; 11 bases match TRBD2. Germline V gives CDR1 SGHRS, CDR2 YFSETQ. The CDR3 length is 17 residues. The ends lost 4 bases at V and 0 bases at J; junction bases unmatched: 7. The CDR3 loop is CASSRITSGGSTDTQYF. In DNA form, the CDR3 reads TGCGCCAGCAGCCGTATTACTAGCGGGGGTAGCACAGATACGCAGTATTTT.